This T cell receptor (beta chain) was retrieved from a study of CD8 T cells in ankylosing spondylitis. Whole-study findings and limits: In synovial fluid and blood from reactive arthritis, some motif variants were previously reported. Blood from ankylosing spondylitis patients appeared to carry a characteristic eight-variant TCR beta motif.

Per the germline V gene, CDR1 is SGHAT and CDR2 is FQNNGV. The CDR3 is 14 residues long. The J segment lost 6 bases and the V segment lost 10 bases, leaving 8 bases of the junction unmatched. TCRdb itself ran the 5' RACE reads through MiXCR, one entry per CDR3 protein. The table records a few hundred thousand distinct CDR3 sequences, 20% to 25% of them present only once. In the case of this clonotype: The antigen is not known.

Input material: blood, either unsorted or a sorted T cell fraction (not recorded which). The TCR was taken from a male donor with ankylosing spondylitis. The chain couples TRBV11-2 to TRBJ1-4; 10 bases are shared with TRBD1. The CDR3 loop reads CATQLDRGHEKLFF. Here the CDR3 DNA reads TGTGCCACCCAGCTCGACAGGGGGCATGAAAAACTGTTTTTT.